A selection of T cell receptor beta chains follows, all from one sample in a study of T-cell reconstitution after alpha-beta-depleted transplantation in children. TCRdb passed the PCR reads through MiXCR, listing each CDR3 protein once. The sample yields over 90,000 distinct CDR3 sequences, roughly 6% seen once. Here the sequenced sample was PBMCs, mostly from graft donor cells, taken 60 days after TCRalphabeta/CD19-depleted stem cell transplant. These receptors originate from a female patient aged 2-10 years who had a stem cell transplant for Fanconi anemia, so the T cells may come from the graft donor. Both conserved end residues are part of each CDR3. The D gene is left open where the match is weak. Rows may omit the clone size; those that give it use once, few, many or a size class.

j_gene	v_gene	abundance	d_gene	CDR3nt	CDR3aa
TRBJ2-1	TRBV20-1	many	.	TGCAGTGCTAGAGACAGCCGTGGGCAGTTCTTC	CSARDSRGQFF
TRBJ1-5	TRBV29-1	many	TRBD1	TGCAGCGTCACAGGGGATGCGAGCAATCAGCCCCAGCATTTT	CSVTGDASNQPQHF
TRBJ2-7	TRBV5-1	many	.	TGCGCCAGCAGCTTGGAAAGACAGGAGGCGATCGGGCAGTACTTC	CASSLERQEAIGQYF
TRBJ1-1	TRBV29-1	many	.	TGCAGCGTTGAAGCAGCCTTCAACACTGAAGCTTTCTTT	CSVEAAFNTEAFF
TRBJ2-5	TRBV20-1	many	.	TGCAGTGCTAGAGATGGTACCCCTGAGGCCCAGTACTTC	CSARDGTPEAQYF
TRBJ2-3	TRBV6-2/TRBV6-3	many	.	TGTGCCAGCAGTTACGCCGTACAGGGTACAGTGGCAGATACGCAGTATTTT	CASSYAVQGTVADTQYF
TRBJ2-2	TRBV11-1	many	.	TGTGCCAGCATCATCAGGGGACCTAGCGGTTCCCTGATAAACACCGGGGAGCTGTTTTTT	CASIIRGPSGSLINTGELFF
TRBJ2-1	TRBV12-3/TRBV12-4	.	.	TGTGCCAGCAGTTCGGGGGCCCCGTACAATGAGCAGTTCTTC	CASSSGAPYNEQFF
TRBJ2-7	TRBV2	many	TRBD1	TGTGCCAGCAGTCCGAGGGACAGGGGATCCTACGAGCAGTACTTC	CASSPRDRGSYEQYF
TRBJ2-1	TRBV3-1	few	TRBD2	TGTGCCAGCAGCCGACTAACTAGCGGGACACAGTTCTTC	CASSRLTSGTQFF
TRBJ2-1	TRBV10-3	many	.	TGTGCCATCAGTGAGGTTGACAGGCAGTCGTTTCATGATGAGCAGTTCTTC	CAISEVDRQSFHDEQFF
TRBJ2-3	TRBV7-2	.	.	TGTGCCAGCAGCTTAGTTGCGGGATGGAAGTATTTT	CASSLVAGWKYF
TRBJ2-4	TRBV7-2	.	.	TGTGCCAGCAGCCCCCGCGGCGCCCGGAACAACATTCAGTACTTC	CASSPRGARNNIQYF
TRBJ2-3	TRBV29-1	many	.	TGCAGCGTTGAAGAAGGGGGCACAGATACGCAGTATTTT	CSVEEGGTDTQYF
TRBJ2-5	TRBV28	many	TRBD2	TGTGCCAGCAGTTTAATGGAGCGGGAAATTCCTGAGACCCAGTACTTC	CASSLMEREIPETQYF
TRBJ2-1	TRBV2	many	.	TGTGCCAGCAGTGAAGGGCGGAACTACAATGAGCAGTTCTTC	CASSEGRNYNEQFF
TRBJ1-5	TRBV28	many	.	TGTGCCAGCAGTCCATTCATTGACAGAAATCAGCCCCAGCATTTT	CASSPFIDRNQPQHF
TRBJ2-2	TRBV11-2	many	TRBD2	TGTGCCAGCAGTTGGACCGGGACTACTACCACCGGGGAGCTGTTTTTT	CASSWTGTTTTGELFF
TRBJ2-7	TRBV20-1	many	TRBD2	TGCAGTGCTAGAGACGGACTAGCGGGGACCTACGAGCAGTACTTC	CSARDGLAGTYEQYF
TRBJ2-1	TRBV13	many	TRBD2	TGTGCCAGCAGCGGGACTAGCGGGAACTACAATGAGCAGTTCTTC	CASSGTSGNYNEQFF
TRBJ2-2	TRBV7-3	many	.	TGTGCCAGCAGCCCAAAGTGGGATTCGGACACCGGGGAGCTGTTTTTT	CASSPKWDSDTGELFF
TRBJ2-2	TRBV7-9	many	.	TGTGCCAGCAGCTTTGGGGTGACGGTCACCGGGGAGCTGTTTTTT	CASSFGVTVTGELFF
TRBJ1-2	TRBV7-2	few	.	TGTGCCAGCAGCTTGGGGGGGAGTAACTATGGCTACACCTTC	CASSLGGSNYGYTF
TRBJ2-7	TRBV5-6	many	TRBD2	TGTGCCAGCAGCCGCCTACCTAGCGGGGGCTACGAGCAGTACTTC	CASSRLPSGGYEQYF
TRBJ2-5	TRBV7-9	many	.	TGTGCCAGCAGCTTATTGAGGGGACAAGAGACCCAGTACTTC	CASSLLRGQETQYF
TRBJ1-3	TRBV7-6	many	.	TGTGCCAGCTCCATCGGTCCCAGGTCCTCTGGGAACACCATATATTTT	CASSIGPRSSGNTIYF
TRBJ2-3	TRBV5-1	.	TRBD2	TGCGCCAGCAGCTTGCCGGGACTAGCGGGGGCAGATACGCAGTATTTT	CASSLPGLAGADTQYF
TRBJ2-3	TRBV2	few	TRBD1	TGTGCCAGCAATAGACAGGGGCCAGATACGCAGTATTTT	CASNRQGPDTQYF
TRBJ1-5	TRBV27	.	.	TGTGCCAGCAGTTCCGGGGACGGACGCAATCAGCCCCAGCATTTT	CASSSGDGRNQPQHF
TRBJ2-3	TRBV12-3/TRBV12-4	many	.	TGTGCCAGCAACCGGAGGGAGACAGATACGCAGTATTTT	CASNRRETDTQYF
TRBJ2-1	TRBV4-2	many	.	TGTGCCAGCAGCCAAGGCCCGTCCGAGCAGTTCTTC	CASSQGPSEQFF
TRBJ2-2	TRBV5-1	many	TRBD1	TGCGCCAGCAGCTTGGACAGGACAGGGATGGCCGGGGAGCTGTTTTTT	CASSLDRTGMAGELFF
TRBJ2-1	TRBV28	many	.	TGTGCCAGCAGTCCATTAGCGGCGAGCTCCTACAATGAGCAGTTCTTC	CASSPLAASSYNEQFF
TRBJ2-5	TRBV20-1	many	.	TGCAGTGCTAGAGATGTGTTTCGAGAGACCCAGTACTTC	CSARDVFRETQYF
TRBJ2-5	TRBV7-2	many	.	TGTGCCAGCAGCTTCCCGGGAATAGAGACCCAGTACTTC	CASSFPGIETQYF
TRBJ2-1	TRBV4-1	.	TRBD2	TGCGCCAGCAGCCAAGTATCACTAGCGGGAGGTATAGGGGACAATGAGCAGTTCTTC	CASSQVSLAGGIGDNEQFF
TRBJ2-1	TRBV5-1	many	TRBD1	TGCGCCAGCAGTCGGGACAGGTCGGGTGAGCAGTTCTTC	CASSRDRSGEQFF
TRBJ2-2	TRBV5-1	.	TRBD1	TGCGCCAGCAGACTCTACAGGGGGACGCGTACGAACACCGGGGAGCTGTTTTTT	CASRLYRGTRTNTGELFF
TRBJ2-5	TRBV3-1	.	TRBD2	TGTGCCAGCAGCCAAGTGTGGACTAGCGGGGGGGCGGAGACCCAGTACTTC	CASSQVWTSGGAETQYF
TRBJ1-1	TRBV6-5	many	.	TGTGCCAGCAGTTACGGGGGAGGGGCTAACACTGAAGCTTTCTTT	CASSYGGGANTEAFF
TRBJ2-1	TRBV29-1	many	.	TGCAGCGTTGAAGATCTAAAGACTAGAAGTGAGCAGTTCTTC	CSVEDLKTRSEQFF
TRBJ2-2	TRBV28	.	TRBD1	TGTGCCAGCAGTTTGAGTGTGGGACAGGGCACCGGGGAGCTGTTTTTT	CASSLSVGQGTGELFF
TRBJ2-3	TRBV2	.	.	TGTGCCAGCAGCGGGCCCCGGGAGCTACTCACAGATACGCAGTATTTT	CASSGPRELLTDTQYF